The table lists the clone carrying this T cell receptor beta chain with a few counts. Antigen unknown. This specimen belongs to a study of spatial heterogeneity in lung cancer. TCRdb independently ran MiXCR on the 5' RACE reads; one entry per CDR3 protein. The sample records over 10,000 distinct CDR3 sequences, about 4% being singletons. Whole-study findings and limits: The number of expanded tumor alpha and beta chains correlated with mutation number.

Time point of the sample: sample taken at primary tumor resection. The sample consisted of lung tumor tissue, taken at surgery. The sequence derives from a male donor with early-stage non-small cell lung cancer.

DNA for the CDR3: TGTGCCAGCTCGTGGGGTACGAATTCACCCCTCCACTTT. Its translation: CASSWGTNSPLHF. The chain recombines TRBV18 with TRBJ1-6; D unresolved. Germline V CDR1 and CDR2: KGHSH, LQKENI. CDR3 length: 13 amino acids. With 6 bases removed from V and 7 bases from J, the gap between germline ends came to 10 bases.